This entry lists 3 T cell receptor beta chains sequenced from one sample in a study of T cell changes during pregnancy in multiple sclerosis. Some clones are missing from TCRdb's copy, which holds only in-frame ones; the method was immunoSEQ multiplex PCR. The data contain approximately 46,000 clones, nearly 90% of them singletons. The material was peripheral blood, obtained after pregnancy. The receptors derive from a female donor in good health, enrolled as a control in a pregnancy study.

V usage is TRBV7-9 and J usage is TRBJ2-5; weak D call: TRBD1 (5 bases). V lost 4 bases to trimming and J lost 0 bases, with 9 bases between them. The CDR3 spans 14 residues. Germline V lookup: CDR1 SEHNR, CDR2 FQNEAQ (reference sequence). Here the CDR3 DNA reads TGTGCCAGCAGCTCGACAGCCTACCAAGAGACCCAGTACTTC. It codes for CASSSTAYQETQYF.

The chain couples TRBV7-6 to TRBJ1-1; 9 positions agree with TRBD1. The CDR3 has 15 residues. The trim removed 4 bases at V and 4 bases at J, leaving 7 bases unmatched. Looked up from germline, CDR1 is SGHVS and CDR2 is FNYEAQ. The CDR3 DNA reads TGTGCCAGCAGCTCGAATACAGGGGGCGGCACTGAAGCTTTCTTT. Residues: CASSSNTGGGTEAFF.

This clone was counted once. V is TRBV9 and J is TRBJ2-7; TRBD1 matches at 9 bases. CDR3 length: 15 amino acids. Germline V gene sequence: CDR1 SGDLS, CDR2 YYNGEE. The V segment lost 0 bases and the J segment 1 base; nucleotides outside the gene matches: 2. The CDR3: CASSVDGTGSYEQYF. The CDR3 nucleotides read TGTGCCAGCAGCGTAGACGGGACAGGGTCCTACGAGCAGTACTTC.